This T cell receptor (beta chain) was captured by sequencing in a study of T cells in Graves' hyperthyroidism and ophthalmopathy. Study-level background: Any treatment followed the collection of peripheral blood at initial diagnosis.

Note on this clonotype: Its antigen is undetermined.

Diagnoses were established using clinical symptoms, serum thyroxine and TRAb, thyroid ultrasound and orbital computed tomography. Whole-study findings and limits: From stable hyperthyroidism, ophthalmopathy was separated by a 13 V-J model. In the blood, most expanded thyroid clonotypes above 0.001 appeared as well.

V shed 0 bases, J shed 1 base, and the junction held 10 bases outside the gene matches. Germline V gene data show CDR1 as DFQATT and CDR2 as SNEGSKA (reference sequence). The CDR3 length is 17 residues. The investigators amplified TCR beta CDR3 regions from RNA transcripts. When the TCR CDR3 underwent first-round RT-PCR, the HTBI primer set was used. TCRdb fed the multiplex PCR reads into MiXCR, producing one record per CDR3 protein. In the table there are about 150,000 distinct CDR3 sequences, over 20% of which are singletons. The clonotype comes from a woman aged 45-65 years with Graves' hyperthyroidism that later progressed to Graves' ophthalmopathy. This chain uses TRBV20-1 with TRBJ2-7; 9 nucleotides line up with TRBD2. Specimen: blood. The CDR3 nucleotides read TGCAGTGCTAGAGATCATGGTAGCGGGGGCAAATCCTACGAGCAGTACTTC. This sequence encodes CSARDHGSGGKSYEQYF.